This T cell receptor beta chain was sequenced during a study of regulatory T cells in long-lasting Graves disease (dated by TCRdb to the early 2020s). Turning to the overall study: Antithyroid drugs had been taken for less than 3 months by newly diagnosed Graves' disease patients. This study used TCR sequencing and RNA sequencing of peripheral blood to compare persistent Graves' disease patients against newly diagnosed Graves' disease patients. The study was conducted in China and was registered as a clinical trial. A total of around 35 samples underwent TCR sequencing, from about 13 patients with persistent Graves' disease and approximately 20 patients with newly diagnosed Graves' disease.

The time point label for this specimen denotes: newly diagnosed GD, antithyroid drugs for less than 3 months. For both TCR sequencing and RNA sequencing, RNA was extracted from PBMCs in TRIzol. The diagnosis of Graves' disease followed American Thyroid Association guidelines. The patients came from an endocrinology department in Xi'an, China. From each patient, 7.5 to 9.5 milliliters of peripheral blood was collected into an EDTA anticoagulant tube. PBMCs were isolated by Ficoll Paque Plus density gradient separation without further T cell sorting. An Agilent 2100 Bioanalyzer and agarose gel were used to check RNA quality, while a NanoDrop 2000 measured RNA concentration. To prepare the library, multiplex PCR was applied. This sample was sequenced with an Illumina HiSeq 4000. TCR beta libraries were built with iRepertoire HTBI primers and Arm-PCR amplification of CDR3 regions. Gel purification was performed on PCR products prior to sequencing. The study's own analysis went as follows. Gene usage analysis of CDR3 amino acid clonotypes used the roughly 60 TRBV and about 15 TRBJ segments found across samples. Filtered high-quality paired reads were merged into contigs using COPE and FqMerger. BLAST was used to align contigs to the IMGT TRBV, TRBD and TRBJ reference genes, and CDR3 was defined following IMGT. Highly expanded clones were defined as clonotypes with a frequency above 0.1%. Shannon entropy served as the measure of repertoire diversity, while the Gini coefficient captured V-J evenness. A clonotype was considered public if more than one individual shared it. The public reads were reanalyzed by TCRdb: fastp trimming at Q25, MiXCR alignment, in-frame beta chains only. Every entry covers one CDR3 protein and lists the most common genes and DNA from its rows. The V and J calls, along with clone size, are taken from TCRdb and not from the paper's own processing. The sample contains about 620,000 distinct CDR3 sequences, 15% to 20% of them found a single time. In total, the top ten clones hold approximately 18% of the sample.

Trimming leaves V shorter by 5 bases and J shorter by 3 bases, with the junction holding 12 bases beyond the gene matches. From the cysteine up to the phenylalanine, the CDR3 has a length of 16 residues. Just CDR3 DNA is preserved here, 48 bases in frame from base 1. CDR1 is given as MDHEN and CDR2 as SYDVKM, both from the germline V gene. As regards this clonotype: Its antigen is not yet known. Base qualities are missing; no much larger clone stands one base away.

General study outcomes and caveats: Because the primary lesion, thyroid tissue, could not be accessed, the study looked at peripheral blood alone. The authors acknowledged the small sample size as a limitation that may reduce accuracy. Compared with newly diagnosed patients, persistent Graves' disease patients had lower TCR Shannon entropy and fewer highly expanded clones, which suggests clonal expansion. Sequencing and analysis were restricted to the TCR beta chain. Persistent disease showed preferential use of TRBV28, TRBJ1-2 and TRBJ2-5, whereas newly diagnosed disease favored TRBV20-1 and TRBJ2-1. A larger number of public clonotypes was shared among persistent patients (around 2,700) than among newly diagnosed patients (roughly 1,000).

These data also featured in a second study, about T cells in Graves' hyperthyroidism and ophthalmopathy. The second study's authors report: Graves' hyperthyroidism was defined as stable when no progression to ophthalmopathy occurred over 18 months of follow-up. Hyperthyroidism patients were newly diagnosed, had a disease duration of under 2 months, and were aged 18 to 65 years. Exclusion was applied to patients with uncontrolled infections, other autoimmune diseases, pregnancy or lactation. Diagnoses relied on clinical symptoms, serum thyroxine and TRAb, thyroid ultrasound and orbital computed tomography. A first-round RT-PCR of the TCR CDR3 used the HTBI primer set with the Qiagen OneStep RT-PCR kit. Most expanded thyroid clonotypes (frequency above 0.001) were also detected in blood, suggesting blood repertoires may reflect thyroid immune responses. A model built on a 13 V-J signature distinguished ophthalmopathy from stable hyperthyroidism, reaching 85% to 90% sensitivity and approximately 83% specificity in cross-validation and 80%/75% in testing. In validation, the model predicted progression to ophthalmopathy a median of approximately 6.3 months before onset, with about 67% sensitivity and roughly 77% specificity. To identify distinguishing TCR V-J signatures, a discovery cohort of some 100 patients was used, comprising some 43 with Graves' ophthalmopathy and around 60 with stable Graves' hyperthyroidism. An independent validation cohort of around 19 hyperthyroidism patients and 17 patients who later progressed to ophthalmopathy tested prospective prediction of ophthalmopathy. The 100 discovery patients were randomly split 7:3 into training and test sets. In several Graves' hyperthyroidism patients, the study also compared T-cell repertoires from thyroid tissue with T-cell repertoires from blood. Following sampling, methimazole starting at 30 mg daily was given to hyperthyroidism patients, and high-dose intravenous methylprednisolone was given to ophthalmopathy patients. Libraries were constructed in a second round of multiplex PCR, after which size selection and purification were carried out. Paired-end sequencing of the libraries was performed with 100 bp reads on an Illumina HiSeq2000. SOAPnuke was used to process the raw data, removing reads that contained adapters or uncalled bases, had a mean Phred below 15, or lacked an exact match to the constant primer or identifier. COPE v1.2.5 was used to merge high-quality paired reads, and clonotypes were defined as unique nucleotide sequences. MiTCR v1.1 was used to align the clonotypes against IMGT TRBV, TRBD and TRBJ reference segments. Only V-J combinations with frequency above 0.0001, covering 99% to 99.2% of repertoires, were analysed. The TCS score was defined as the ratio of F50 (clonal expansion) to E x V (chaos), calculated using BLOSUM62-based TCRdist between CDR3 peptides within each V-J. Welch's t-statistics and random forest reduced around 510 V-J features to 13, which were used in a naive Bayes classifier (R e1071). Sample size was not statistically predetermined, and blinding of investigators to group allocation was not performed. TCR Vbeta CDR3 sequencing of 120 to 150 peripheral blood samples (43 ophthalmopathy, roughly 74 hyperthyroidism and approximately 17 progressor patients) is reported in the paper.

This specimen was peripheral blood mononuclear cells (PBMCs), taken at new diagnosis, from a patient treated with antithyroid drugs. The sequence was obtained from a woman in her twenties or thirties with Graves disease. Donor details come from another sample of the same person, matched by shared clones. The V gene is TRBV28 and the J gene is TRBJ2-7; a stretch of 8 junction bases matches TRBD2. The sequenced DNA: TGTGCCAGCAGTCCCCCCCCCAGCGGGAGTATCTACGAGCAGTACTTC. Its product reads: CASSPPPSGSIYEQYF.